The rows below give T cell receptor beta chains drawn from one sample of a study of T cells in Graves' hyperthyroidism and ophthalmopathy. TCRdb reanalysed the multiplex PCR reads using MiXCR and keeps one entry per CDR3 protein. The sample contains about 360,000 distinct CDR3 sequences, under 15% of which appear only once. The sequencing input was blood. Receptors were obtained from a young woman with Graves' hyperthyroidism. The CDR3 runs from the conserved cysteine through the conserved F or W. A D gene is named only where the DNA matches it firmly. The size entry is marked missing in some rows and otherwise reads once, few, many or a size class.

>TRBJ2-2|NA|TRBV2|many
CASSDDWRGFDTGELFF
TGTGCCAGCAGTGATGATTGGAGAGGGTTTGACACCGGGGAGCTGTTTTTT
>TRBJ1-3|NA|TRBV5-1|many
CASSEGEKGYTIYF
TGCGCCAGCAGCGAGGGAGAGAAAGGGTACACCATATATTTT
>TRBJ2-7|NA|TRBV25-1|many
CASSGVTPSEQYF
TGTGCCAGCAGTGGGGTGACTCCCTCCGAGCAGTACTTC
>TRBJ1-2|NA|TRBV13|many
CASSPPGQSYGYTF
TGTGCCAGCAGTCCTCCGGGACAATCCTATGGCTACACCTTC
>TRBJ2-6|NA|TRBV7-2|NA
CASSSYGAVLSGANVLTF
TGTGCCAGCAGCTCATATGGGGCTGTTCTCTCTGGGGCCAACGTCCTGACTTTC
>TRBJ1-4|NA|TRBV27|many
CASSPGQTTNEKLFF
TGTGCCAGCAGTCCTGGACAGACAACTAATGAAAAACTGTTTTTT
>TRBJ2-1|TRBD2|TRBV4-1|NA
CASSYLAGGLSLGREQFF
TGCGCCAGCAGCTACTTAGCGGGAGGGCTATCTTTGGGCCGAGAGCAGTTCTTC
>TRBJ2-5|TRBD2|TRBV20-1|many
CSARDGGLGKETQYF
TGCAGTGCTAGAGATGGCGGACTAGGGAAAGAGACCCAGTACTTC
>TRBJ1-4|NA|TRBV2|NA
CASSGNRDGEKLFF
TGTGCCAGCAGTGGAAACAGGGACGGTGAAAAACTGTTTTTT
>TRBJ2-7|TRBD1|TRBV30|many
CAWSANTGVYEQYF
TGTGCCTGGAGTGCTAATACAGGGGTTTACGAGCAGTACTTC
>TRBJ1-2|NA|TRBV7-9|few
CASSFGSEAYGYTF
TGTGCCAGCAGCTTCGGTTCAGAGGCCTATGGCTACACCTTC
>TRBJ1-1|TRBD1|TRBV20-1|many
CSARDMSGGGTMNTEAFF
TGCAGTGCTAGAGACATGTCAGGGGGCGGGACCATGAACACTGAAGCTTTCTTT
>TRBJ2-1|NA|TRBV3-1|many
CASSQERTLPGFF
TGTGCCAGCAGCCAAGAAAGAACACTACCAGGGTTCTTC
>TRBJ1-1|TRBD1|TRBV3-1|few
CASSLRTGATEAFF
TGTGCCAGCAGCCTACGGACAGGGGCCACTGAAGCTTTCTTT
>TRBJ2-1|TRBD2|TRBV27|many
CASSLAGGGYNEQFF
TGTGCCAGCAGTTTAGCGGGAGGAGGGTACAATGAGCAGTTCTTC
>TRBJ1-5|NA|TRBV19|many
CASRGRPLGQPQHF
TGTGCCAGCCGGGGCCGTCCTCTGGGTCAGCCCCAGCATTTT
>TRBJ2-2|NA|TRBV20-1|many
CSARHYNTGELFF
TGCAGTGCTAGACACTATAACACCGGGGAGCTGTTTTTT
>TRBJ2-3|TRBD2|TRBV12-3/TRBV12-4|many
CASSLVAGGGTDTQYF
TGTGCCAGCAGTTTAGTTGCGGGGGGTGGCACAGATACGCAGTATTTT
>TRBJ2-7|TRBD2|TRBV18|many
CASSPRDGGSGSEQYF
TGTGCCAGCTCACCAAGGGACGGCGGGAGCGGGTCCGAGCAGTACTTC
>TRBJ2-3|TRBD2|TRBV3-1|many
CASSQPISGSTQYF
TGTGCCAGCAGCCAACCGATTAGCGGGAGTACGCAGTATTTT
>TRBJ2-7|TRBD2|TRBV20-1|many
CSALVAGAKDEQYF
TGCAGTGCTTTGGTAGCGGGAGCAAAAGACGAGCAGTACTTC
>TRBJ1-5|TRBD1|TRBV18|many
CASSQTTGGGQPQHF
TGTGCCAGCTCACAAACGACAGGGGGCGGTCAGCCCCAGCATTTT
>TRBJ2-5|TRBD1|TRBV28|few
CASSPPTGTETQYF
TGTGCCAGCAGTCCCCCGACAGGGACGGAGACCCAGTACTTC
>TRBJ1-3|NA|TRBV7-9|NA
CASSVDIRNTIYF
TGTGCCAGCAGCGTCGACATTCGAAACACCATATATTTT
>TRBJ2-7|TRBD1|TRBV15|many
CATSRPGQVETYEQYF
TGTGCCACCAGCAGACCCGGACAGGTAGAGACTTACGAGCAGTACTTC
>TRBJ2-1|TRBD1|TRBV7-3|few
CASSLNQGAGEQFF
TGTGCCAGCAGCTTAAACCAGGGGGCGGGTGAGCAGTTCTTC
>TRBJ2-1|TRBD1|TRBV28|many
CASRTPGQGRNEQFF
TGTGCCAGCAGAACACCGGGACAGGGGCGCAATGAGCAGTTCTTC
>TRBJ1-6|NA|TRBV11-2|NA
CASSLHLGTASPLHF
TGTGCCAGCAGCTTACATCTCGGAACTGCTTCACCCCTCCACTTT
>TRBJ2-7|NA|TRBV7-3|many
CASSNYGDGSYEQYF
TGTGCCAGCAGTAATTATGGGGACGGCTCCTACGAGCAGTACTTC
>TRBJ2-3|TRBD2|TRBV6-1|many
CASSEATSGVTDTQYF
TGTGCCAGCAGTGAAGCGACTAGCGGGGTCACAGATACGCAGTATTTT
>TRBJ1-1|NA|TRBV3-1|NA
CASSRGSGTSTEAFF
TGTGCCAGCAGCAGGGGGTCAGGGACTAGCACTGAAGCTTTCTTT
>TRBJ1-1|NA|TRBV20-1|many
CSARGWTNQNTEAFF
TGCAGTGCTAGAGGATGGACAAACCAGAACACTGAAGCTTTCTTT
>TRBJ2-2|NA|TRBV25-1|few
CASSEGRFRQGTTGELFF
TGTGCCAGCAGTGAAGGAAGGTTCCGCCAGGGGACCACCGGGGAGCTGTTTTTT
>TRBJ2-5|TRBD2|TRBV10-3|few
CAISESLAGAQETQYF
TGTGCCATCAGTGAGAGCCTAGCGGGAGCGCAAGAGACCCAGTACTTC
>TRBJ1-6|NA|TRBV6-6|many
CASSYSNGPDSPLHF
TGTGCCAGCAGTTACTCGAATGGTCCGGATTCACCCCTCCACTTT
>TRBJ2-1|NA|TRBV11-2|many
CASSLGLLGGRNEQFF
TGTGCCAGCAGCTTAGGATTGTTGGGGGGGCGGAATGAGCAGTTCTTC
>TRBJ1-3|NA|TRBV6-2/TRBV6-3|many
CASHPWGSGNTIYF
TGTGCCAGCCATCCCTGGGGCTCTGGAAACACCATATATTTT
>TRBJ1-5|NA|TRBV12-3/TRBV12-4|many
CASSLGGGWGNQPQHF
TGTGCCAGCAGTTTAGGCGGGGGTTGGGGCAATCAGCCCCAGCATTTT
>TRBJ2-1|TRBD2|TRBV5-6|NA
CASSKRLAGGRYNEQFF
TGTGCCAGCAGCAAACGACTAGCGGGAGGGCGTTACAATGAGCAGTTCTTC
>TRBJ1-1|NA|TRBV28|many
CASSLRVLNTEAFF
TGTGCCAGCAGCCTCCGGGTCCTGAACACTGAAGCTTTCTTT
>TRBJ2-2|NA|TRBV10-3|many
CAISAGTAPGELFF
TGTGCCATCAGTGCAGGGACTGCCCCCGGGGAGCTGTTTTTT